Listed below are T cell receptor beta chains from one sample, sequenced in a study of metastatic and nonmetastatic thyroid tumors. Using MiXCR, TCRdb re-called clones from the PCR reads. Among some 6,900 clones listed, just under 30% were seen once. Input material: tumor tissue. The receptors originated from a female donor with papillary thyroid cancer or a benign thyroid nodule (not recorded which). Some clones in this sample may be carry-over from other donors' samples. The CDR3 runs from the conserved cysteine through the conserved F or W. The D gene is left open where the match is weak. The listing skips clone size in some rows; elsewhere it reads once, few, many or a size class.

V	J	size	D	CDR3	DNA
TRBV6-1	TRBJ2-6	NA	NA	CAAWLHSGANVLTF	TGTGCCGCGTGGCTTCACTCTGGGGCCAACGTCCTGACTTTC
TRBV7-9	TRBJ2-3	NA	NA	CASRPDSNTDTQYF	TGTGCCAGCAGGCCGGACAGCAACACAGATACGCAGTATTTT
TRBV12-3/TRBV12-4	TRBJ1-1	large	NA	CASRHNTEAFF	TGTGCCAGCAGACATAACACTGAAGCTTTCTTT
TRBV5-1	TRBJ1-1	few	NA	CASIGANTEAFF	TGCGCCAGCATCGGAGCGAACACTGAAGCTTTCTTT
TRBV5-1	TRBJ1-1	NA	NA	CASSLLKQTEAFF	TGCGCCAGCAGCTTGTTGAAACAGACTGAAGCTTTCTTT
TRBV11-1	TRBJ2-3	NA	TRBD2	CASSLKLAGDGADTQYF	TGTGCCAGCAGCTTAAAACTAGCGGGAGATGGCGCAGATACGCAGTATTTT
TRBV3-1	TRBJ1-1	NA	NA	CASSRQEMNTGAFF	TGTGCCAGCAGCCGTCAGGAAATGAACACTGGAGCTTTCTTT
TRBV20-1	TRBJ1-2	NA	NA	CSAMRNRNYGYTF	TGCAGTGCTATGCGCAATCGAAACTATGGCTACACCTTC
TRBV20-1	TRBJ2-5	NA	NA	CSARGFFEGRRYASFQETQYF	TGCAGTGCTAGGGGTTTTTTCGAGGGAAGGCGGTATGCGTCGTTCCAAGAGACCCAGTACTTC
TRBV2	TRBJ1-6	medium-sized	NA	CASIMGGDSPLHF	TGTGCCAGCATCATGGGGGGGGATTCACCCCTCCACTTT
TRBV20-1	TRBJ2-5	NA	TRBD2	CSARDPGTSVGQETQYF	TGCAGTGCTAGAGATCCCGGGACTAGCGTAGGCCAAGAGACCCAGTACTTC
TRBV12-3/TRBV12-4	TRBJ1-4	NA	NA	CASSPLTANEKLFF	TGTGCCAGCAGCCCGTTGACTGCTAATGAAAAACTGTTTTTT
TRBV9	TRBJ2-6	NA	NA	CASSVAPLGANVLTF	TGTGCCAGCAGCGTAGCTCCCCTCGGGGCCAACGTCCTGACTTTC
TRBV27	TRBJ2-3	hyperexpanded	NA	CASSGGGSSTDTQYF	TGTGCCAGCAGTGGAGGCGGATCTAGCACAGATACGCAGTATTTT
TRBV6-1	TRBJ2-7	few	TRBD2	CASREVLAGSYEQYF	TGTGCCAGCAGGGAGGTACTAGCGGGATCCTACGAGCAGTACTTC
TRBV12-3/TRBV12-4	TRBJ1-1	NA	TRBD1	CASRLGGGEAFF	TGTGCCAGCAGATTGGGAGGGGGCGAAGCTTTCTTT
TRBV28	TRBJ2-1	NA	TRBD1	CASSQNDRVFYNEQFF	TGTGCCAGCAGCCAGAACGACAGGGTGTTCTACAATGAGCAGTTCTTC
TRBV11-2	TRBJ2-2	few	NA	CASSLDRIGNTGELFF	TGTGCCAGCAGCTTAGATAGGATTGGGAACACCGGGGAGCTGTTTTTT
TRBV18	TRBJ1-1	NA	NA	CASSLDRSTEAFF	TGTGCCAGCTCACTCGACAGGAGCACTGAAGCTTTCTTT
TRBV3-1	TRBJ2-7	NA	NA	CASSQSSYEQYF	TGTGCCAGCAGCCAAAGCTCCTACGAGCAGTACTTC
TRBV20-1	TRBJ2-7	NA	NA	CSASRHIGLYEQYF	TGCAGTGCTTCTAGACATATCGGGCTCTACGAGCAGTACTTC
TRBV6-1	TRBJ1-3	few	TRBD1	CASSEIRDRIRNTIYF	TGTGCCAGCAGTGAAATAAGGGACAGAATTAGAAACACCATATATTTT
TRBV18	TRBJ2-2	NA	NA	CASSPKRTGAANTGELFF	TGTGCCAGCTCACCAAAGAGAACGGGGGCCGCGAACACCGGGGAGCTGTTTTTT
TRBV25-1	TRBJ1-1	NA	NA	CASSSGGGYTEAFF	TGTGCCAGTAGTTCCGGGGGGGGGTACACTGAAGCTTTCTTT
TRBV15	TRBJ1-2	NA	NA	CATSRLDSLDGYTF	TGTGCCACCAGCAGGCTTGACAGTCTAGATGGCTACACCTTC
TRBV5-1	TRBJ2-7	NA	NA	CASSFGPVGEQYF	TGCGCCAGCAGCTTCGGACCGGTTGGCGAGCAGTACTTC